Below are 14 T cell receptor beta chains sequenced from a single sample in a study of blood T cell repertoires in COVID-19 (dated by TCRdb to the early 2020s). Library construction relied on the immunoSEQ multiplex PCR assay. TCRdb carries this immuneACCESS record with in-frame sequences only. Its versions omit some clonotypes, under half of them owing to an unresolved V gene in the studies checked, with the rest unexplained. The sample records 110,000 to 150,000 clones, approximately 84% of which are singletons. Of the sample, 35% to 50% is held by the ten largest clones. Sequenced: peripheral blood. The receptors derive from a human donor in a cohort sampled during active COVID-19.

The J gene is TRBJ2-1, the V gene TRBV13; 11 bases agree with TRBD2. V lost 5 bases, J lost 4 bases, and 4 bases stayed unmatched. The germline CDR1 and CDR2 sequences are PRHDT and FYEKMQ (reference sequence). CDR3 length: 15 residues. The CDR3 here is CASSGGTSGYNEQFF. The CDR3, as DNA: TGTGCCAGCAGCGGGGGGACTAGCGGTTACAATGAGCAGTTCTTC.

The J gene is TRBJ1-2, the V gene TRBV7-2; possibly TRBD1 for D (5 bases). The CDR3 spans 16 residues. V was pared by 5 bases and J by 7 bases, with 23 bases between. The germline gives CDR1 SGHTA, CDR2 FQGNSA. Here the CDR3 reads CASSLPLGAYGRGYTF. CDR3 nucleotide sequence: TGTGCCAGCAGCCTACCCTTAGGGGCCTACGGGCGTGGCTACACCTTC.

The chain couples TRBV5-5 to TRBJ1-4, with D unresolved. V gave up 5 bases and J gave up 4 bases, with 12 bases separating them. CDR1 is SGHKS, CDR2 YYEKEE, per germline (reference sequence). The CDR3 consists of 14 residues. In nucleotides, the CDR3 is TGTGCCAGCAGTTCAGATTCTTATAATGAAAAACTGTTTTTT. It is translated as CASSSDSYNEKLFF.

This clone was counted a few times. The chain combines TRBV2 with TRBJ1-1, with 9 bases fitting TRBD1. V trimming: 7 bases; J trimming: 8 bases; junction bases outside the gene matches: 8. This CDR3 contains 13 residues. The V gene's germline CDR1 is SNHLY and CDR2 FYNNEI. In DNA, the CDR3 is TGTGCCAGCACCGGGACAGGGACTACCGAAGCTTTCTTT. Its translation is CASTGTGTTEAFF.

The chain employs TRBV6-5 and TRBJ1-2; a possible D gene is TRBD1 (5 bases). The germline gives CDR1 MNHEY, CDR2 SVGAGI. V lost 6 bases and J 5 bases, leaving 13 bases between the germline ends. This CDR3 contains 13 residues. CDR3 nucleotide sequence: TGTGCCAGCAGCCTTGACAGTAGATATGGCTACACCTTC. Its translation: CASSLDSRYGYTF.

This clone has a single count. V usage is TRBV19 and J usage is TRBJ1-2, with TRBD1 matching over 9 bases. In germline, CDR1 is LNHDA, CDR2 SQIVND (reference sequence). The V segment lost 7 bases and the J segment 5 bases; nucleotides outside the gene matches: 8. The CDR3 spans 14 residues. The CDR3 protein is CASTPTGQGYGYTF. The DNA for the CDR3 is TGTGCCAGTACCCCCACGGGACAGGGTTATGGCTACACCTTC.

The chain joins TRBV7-9 to TRBJ2-1, with 8 bases matching TRBD1. V lost 4 bases, J lost 10 bases, and 9 bases stayed unmatched. Germline V gene lookup returns CDR1 SEHNR and CDR2 FQNEAQ (reference sequence). CDR3 length: 14 residues. Here the CDR3 reads CASSSYQGAIEQFF. In nucleotides, the CDR3 is TGTGCCAGCAGCTCGTATCAGGGGGCTATCGAGCAGTTCTTC.

The chain is built from TRBV5-8 and TRBJ2-3; D is possibly TRBD1 (5 bases). The V gene's germline CDR1 is SGHTS and CDR2 YDEGEE. Trimming pared 4 bases from V and 2 bases from J, leaving 14 bases between. The CDR3 runs 15 residues. In nucleotides, the CDR3 is TGTGCCAGCAGCCCAGGGCAGAGAGACACAGATACGCAGTATTTT. As protein: CASSPGQRDTDTQYF.

The chain links TRBV19 to TRBJ2-5; 9 nucleotides align to TRBD1. This CDR3 has 14 residues. The J segment lost 4 bases and the V segment lost 5 bases, leaving 5 bases of the junction unmatched. CDR1 is LNHDA and CDR2 is SQIVND in the germline V gene (reference sequence). For the CDR3, the DNA is TGTGCCAGTAGTCCGAGGACAGGGGCAGAGACCCAGTACTTC. It encodes CASSPRTGAETQYF.

The chain uses TRBV16 and TRBJ1-1; D is uncertain. The length of the CDR3 is 15 residues. In germline, CDR1 is KGHSY, CDR2 FQNENV. V was cut by 4 bases and J by 5 bases, with 17 bases left in between. CDR3 DNA sequence: TGTGCCAGCAGCCCTCCCGTTCCGGGAAGGACTGAAGCTTTCTTT. This encodes CASSPPVPGRTEAFF.

The rearrangement links TRBV19 to TRBJ1-4; TRBD1 matches 10 bases. With V trimmed by 7 bases and J by 6 bases, 11 bases remained unmatched. The CDR3 totals 16 residues. The germline CDR1 and CDR2 sequences are LNHDA and SQIVND (reference sequence). CDR3: CASKTRSGTGDEKLFF. CDR3 in DNA: TGTGCCAGTAAAACCCGCTCCGGGACAGGGGATGAAAAACTGTTTTTT.

This sequence joins TRBV28 and TRBJ1-5; 7 positions agree with TRBD1. After removal of 8 bases from V and 6 bases from J, the junction contained 10 bases not matched to a gene. The CDR3 covers 14 residues. CDR1 is MDHEN and CDR2 is SYDVKM in the germline V gene. CDR3 DNA sequence: TGTGCCAGCCATGGGCGACAGGGAGGTCAGCCCCAGCATTTT. Protein product: CASHGRQGGQPQHF. Looking up the rest from reference TRBV28 and TRBJ1-5 gives the full variable domain: DVKVTQSSRYLVKRTGEKVFLECVQDMDHENMFWYRQDPGLGLRLIYFSYDVKMKEKGDIPEGYSVSREKKERFSLILESASTNQTSMYLCASHGRQGGQPQHFGDGTRLSIL.

The gene calls are TRBV27 and TRBJ2-7; 7 bases are a match to TRBD1. CDR1 MNHEY and CDR2 SMNVEV come from the germline V gene (reference sequence). CDR3 length: 14 amino acids. The junction had 8 bases not matched to a gene; V was cut back by 6 bases and J by 3 bases. CDR3 amino acids: CASSRTRDSYEQYV. DNA of the CDR3: TGTGCCAGCAGCAGAACACGGGACAGCTACGAGCAGTACGTC.

The chain employs TRBV5-5 and TRBJ2-3; 8 nucleotides match TRBD2. The CDR3 totals 15 residues. Germline CDR1 reads SGHKS; CDR2 reads YYEKEE (reference sequence). Trimming removed 0 bases from V and 11 bases from J; junction bases left unmatched: 11. CDR3 DNA: TGTGCCAGCAGCTTGGGTGGCGGGAGGTCATATGGGCAGTATTTT. Amino acid sequence: CASSLGGGRSYGQYF.